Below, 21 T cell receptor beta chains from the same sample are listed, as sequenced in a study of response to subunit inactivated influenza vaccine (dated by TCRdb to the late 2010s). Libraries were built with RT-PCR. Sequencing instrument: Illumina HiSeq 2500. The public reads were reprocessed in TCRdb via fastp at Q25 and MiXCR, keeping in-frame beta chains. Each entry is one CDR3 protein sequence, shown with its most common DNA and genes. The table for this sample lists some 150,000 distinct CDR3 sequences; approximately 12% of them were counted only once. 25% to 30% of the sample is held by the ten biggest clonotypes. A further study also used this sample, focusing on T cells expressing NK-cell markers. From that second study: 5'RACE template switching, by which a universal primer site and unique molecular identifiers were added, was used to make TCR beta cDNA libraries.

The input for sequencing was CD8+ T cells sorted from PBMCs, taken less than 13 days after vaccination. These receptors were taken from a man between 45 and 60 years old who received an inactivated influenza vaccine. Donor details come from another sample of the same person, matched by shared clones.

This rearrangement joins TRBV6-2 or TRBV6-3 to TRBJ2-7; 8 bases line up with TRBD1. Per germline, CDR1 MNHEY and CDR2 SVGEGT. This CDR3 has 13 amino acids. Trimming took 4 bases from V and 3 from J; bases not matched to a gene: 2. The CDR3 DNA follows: TGTGCCAGCAGTTCAGGGGGCCACTACGAGCAGTACTTC. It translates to CASSSGGHYEQYF.

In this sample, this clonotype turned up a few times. The CDR3 region is CASRWLPTSGAKETQYF. The CDR3 DNA sequence: TGTGCCAGCAGGTGGCTTCCTACTAGCGGGGCTAAAGAGACCCAGTACTTC. The J gene is TRBJ2-5, the V gene TRBV28, with 10 positions matching TRBD2. V lost 6 bases, J lost 3 bases, and 13 bases stayed unmatched. The CDR3 runs 17 residues. Germline CDR1 MDHEN, CDR2 SYDVKM.

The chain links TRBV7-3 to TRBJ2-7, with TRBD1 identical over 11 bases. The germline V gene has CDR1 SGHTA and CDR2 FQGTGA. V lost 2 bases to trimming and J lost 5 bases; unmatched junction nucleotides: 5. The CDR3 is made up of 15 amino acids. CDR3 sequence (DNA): TGTGCCAGCAGCTTACTGGACAGGGGGCGAGACGAGCAGTACTTC. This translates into CASSLLDRGRDEQYF.

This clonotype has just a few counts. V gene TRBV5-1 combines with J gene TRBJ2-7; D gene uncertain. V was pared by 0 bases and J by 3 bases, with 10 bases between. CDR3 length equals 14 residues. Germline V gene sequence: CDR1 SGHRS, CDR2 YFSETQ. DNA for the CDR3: TGCGCCAGCAGCTTGGAACCTTCACACTACGAGCAGTACTTC. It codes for CASSLEPSHYEQYF.

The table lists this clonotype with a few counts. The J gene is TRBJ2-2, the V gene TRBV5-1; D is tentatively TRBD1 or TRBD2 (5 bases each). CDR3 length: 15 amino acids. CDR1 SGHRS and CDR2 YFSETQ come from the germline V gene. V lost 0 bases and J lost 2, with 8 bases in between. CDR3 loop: CASSLGDLNTGELFF. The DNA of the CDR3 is TGCGCCAGCAGCTTGGGGGACCTCAACACCGGGGAGCTGTTTTTT. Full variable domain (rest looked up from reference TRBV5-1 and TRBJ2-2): KAGVTQTPRYLIKTRGQQVTLSCSPISGHRSVSWYQQTPGQGLQFLFEYFSETQRNKGNFPGRFSGRQFSNSRSEMNVSTLELGDSALYLCASSLGDLNTGELFFGEGSRLTVL.

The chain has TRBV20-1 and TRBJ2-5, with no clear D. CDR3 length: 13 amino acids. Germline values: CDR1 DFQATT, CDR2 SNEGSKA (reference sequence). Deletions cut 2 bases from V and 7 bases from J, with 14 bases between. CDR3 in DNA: TGCAGTGCTAGATCTCCAAATGAATTGACCCAGTACTTC. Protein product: CSARSPNELTQYF.

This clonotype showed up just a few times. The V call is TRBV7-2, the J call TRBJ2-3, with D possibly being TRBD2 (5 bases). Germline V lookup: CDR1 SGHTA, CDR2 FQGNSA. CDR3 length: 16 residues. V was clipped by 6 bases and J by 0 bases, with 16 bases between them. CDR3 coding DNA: TGTGCCAGCAGGGTCGGGCCCGGCGGGAGCACAGATACGCAGTATTTT. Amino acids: CASRVGPGGSTDTQYF.

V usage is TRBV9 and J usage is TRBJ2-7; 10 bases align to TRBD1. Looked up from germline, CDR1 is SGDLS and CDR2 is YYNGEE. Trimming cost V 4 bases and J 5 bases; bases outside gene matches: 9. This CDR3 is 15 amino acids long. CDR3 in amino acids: CASSTGDRGRNEQYF. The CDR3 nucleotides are TGTGCCAGCAGCACCGGAGACAGGGGGCGCAACGAGCAGTACTTC.

In DNA, the CDR3 is TGTGCCATCGGAACAGGGGTCCCCGGGTGGAACTACGAGCAGTACTTC. This translates into CAIGTGVPGWNYEQYF. The chain recombines TRBV10-3 with TRBJ2-7; 7 nucleotides align to TRBD1. This CDR3 is 16 amino acids long. J lost 3 bases, V lost 8 bases, and 16 bases had no gene match. The V gene's germline CDR1 is ENHRY and CDR2 SYGVKD.

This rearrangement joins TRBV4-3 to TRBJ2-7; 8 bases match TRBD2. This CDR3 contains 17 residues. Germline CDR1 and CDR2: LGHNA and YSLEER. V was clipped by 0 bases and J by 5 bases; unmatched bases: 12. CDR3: CASSQETGTSFQNEQYF. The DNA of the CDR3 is TGCGCCAGCAGCCAAGAGACCGGGACTAGTTTTCAAAACGAGCAGTACTTC.

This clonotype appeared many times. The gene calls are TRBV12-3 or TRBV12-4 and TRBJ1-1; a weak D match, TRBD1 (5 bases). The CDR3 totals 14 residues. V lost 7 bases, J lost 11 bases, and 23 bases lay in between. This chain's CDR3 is CASTPSWQGEYAFF. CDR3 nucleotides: TGTGCCAGCACCCCTAGTTGGCAGGGAGAGTACGCTTTCTTT.

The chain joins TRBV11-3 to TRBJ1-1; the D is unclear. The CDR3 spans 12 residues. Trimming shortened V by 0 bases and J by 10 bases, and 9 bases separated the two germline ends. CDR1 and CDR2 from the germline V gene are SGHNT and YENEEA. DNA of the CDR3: TGTGCCAGCAGCTTAGATCTACAGCTAGCTTTCTTT. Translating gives CASSLDLQLAFF.

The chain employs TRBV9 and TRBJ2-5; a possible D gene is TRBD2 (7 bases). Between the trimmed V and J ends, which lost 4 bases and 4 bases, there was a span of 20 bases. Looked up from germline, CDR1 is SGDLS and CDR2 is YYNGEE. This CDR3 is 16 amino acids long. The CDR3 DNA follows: TGTGCCAGCAGCCCCCACTCGGGGGGCTTGTCAGAGACCCAGTACTTC. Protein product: CASSPHSGGLSETQYF.

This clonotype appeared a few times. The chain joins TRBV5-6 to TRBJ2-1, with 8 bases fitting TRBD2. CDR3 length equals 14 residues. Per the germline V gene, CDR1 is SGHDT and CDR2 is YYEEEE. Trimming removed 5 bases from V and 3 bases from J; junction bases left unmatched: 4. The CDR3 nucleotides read TGTGCCAGCAGTTTTAGCGGGGTCTACAATGAGCAGTTCTTC. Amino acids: CASSFSGVYNEQFF.

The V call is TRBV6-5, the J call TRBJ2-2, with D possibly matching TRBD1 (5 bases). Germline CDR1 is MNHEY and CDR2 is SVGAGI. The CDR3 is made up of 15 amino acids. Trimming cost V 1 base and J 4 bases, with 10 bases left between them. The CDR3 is CASSYWQGVTGELFF. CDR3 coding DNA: TGTGCCAGCAGTTACTGGCAGGGCGTCACCGGGGAGCTGTTTTTT.

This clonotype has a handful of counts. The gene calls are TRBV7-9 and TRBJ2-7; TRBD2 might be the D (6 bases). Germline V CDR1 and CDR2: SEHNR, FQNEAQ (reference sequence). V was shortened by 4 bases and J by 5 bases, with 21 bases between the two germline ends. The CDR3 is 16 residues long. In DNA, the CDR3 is TGTGCCAGCAGCTCGTACGGAGGGATTTCCCCCCACGAGCAGTACTTC. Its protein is CASSSYGGISPHEQYF.

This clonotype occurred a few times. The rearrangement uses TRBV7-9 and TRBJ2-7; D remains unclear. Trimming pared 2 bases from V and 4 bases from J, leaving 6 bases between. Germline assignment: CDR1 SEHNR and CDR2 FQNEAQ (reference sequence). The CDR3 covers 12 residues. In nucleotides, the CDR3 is TGTGCCAGCAGCTTATGGGGTTACGAGCAGTACTTC. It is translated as CASSLWGYEQYF.

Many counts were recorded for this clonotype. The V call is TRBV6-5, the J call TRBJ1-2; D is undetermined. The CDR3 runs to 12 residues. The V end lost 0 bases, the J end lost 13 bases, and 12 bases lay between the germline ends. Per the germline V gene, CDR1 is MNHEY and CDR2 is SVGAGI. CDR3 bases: TGTGCCAGCAGTTACTCTGGCACCCTTCTCACCTTC. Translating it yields CASSYSGTLLTF.

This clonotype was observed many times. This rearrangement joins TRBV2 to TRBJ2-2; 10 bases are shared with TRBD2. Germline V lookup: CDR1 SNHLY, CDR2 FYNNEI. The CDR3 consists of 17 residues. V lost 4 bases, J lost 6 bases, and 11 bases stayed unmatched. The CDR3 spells CASSVTSGVTRAGELFF. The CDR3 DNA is TGTGCCAGCAGTGTAACTAGCGGGGTTACACGGGCCGGGGAGCTGTTTTTT.

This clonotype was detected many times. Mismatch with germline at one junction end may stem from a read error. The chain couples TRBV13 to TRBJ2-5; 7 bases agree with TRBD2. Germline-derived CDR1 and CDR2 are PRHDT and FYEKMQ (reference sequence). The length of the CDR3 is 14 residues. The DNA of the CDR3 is TGTGCCAGCAGCTTAGAGGCGGGGGACCCTAAGGCGCACTTC. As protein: CASSLEAGDPKAHF.

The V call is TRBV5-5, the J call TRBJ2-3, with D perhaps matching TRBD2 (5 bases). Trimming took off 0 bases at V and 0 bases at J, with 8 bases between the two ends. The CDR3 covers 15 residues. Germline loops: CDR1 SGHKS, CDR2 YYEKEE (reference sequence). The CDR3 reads CASSLVRGSTDTQYF. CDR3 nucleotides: TGTGCCAGCAGCTTGGTACGCGGGAGCACAGATACGCAGTATTTT.